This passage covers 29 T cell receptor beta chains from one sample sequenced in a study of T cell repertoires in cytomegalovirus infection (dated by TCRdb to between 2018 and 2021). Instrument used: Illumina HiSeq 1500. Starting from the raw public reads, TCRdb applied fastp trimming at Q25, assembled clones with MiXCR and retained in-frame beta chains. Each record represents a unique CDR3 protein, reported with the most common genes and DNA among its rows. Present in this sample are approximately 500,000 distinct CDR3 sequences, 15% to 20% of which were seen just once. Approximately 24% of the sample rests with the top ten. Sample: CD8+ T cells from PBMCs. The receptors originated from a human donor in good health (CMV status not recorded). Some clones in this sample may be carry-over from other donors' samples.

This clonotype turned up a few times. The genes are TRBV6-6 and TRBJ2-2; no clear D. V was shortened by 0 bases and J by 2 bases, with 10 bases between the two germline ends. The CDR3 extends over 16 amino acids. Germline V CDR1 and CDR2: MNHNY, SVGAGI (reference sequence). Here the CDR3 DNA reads TGTGCCAGCAGTTACTCACAAAGTATTAACACCGGGGAGCTGTTTTTT. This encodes CASSYSQSINTGELFF.

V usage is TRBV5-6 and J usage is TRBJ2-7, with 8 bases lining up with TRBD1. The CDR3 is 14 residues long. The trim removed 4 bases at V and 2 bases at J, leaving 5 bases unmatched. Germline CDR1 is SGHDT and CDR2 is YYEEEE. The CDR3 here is CASSVPGQAYEQYF. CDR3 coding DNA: TGTGCCAGCAGCGTGCCGGGACAGGCCTACGAGCAGTACTTC. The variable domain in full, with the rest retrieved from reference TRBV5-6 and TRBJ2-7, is DAGVTQSPTHLIKTRGQQVTLRCSPKSGHDTVSWYQQALGQGPQFIFQYYEEEERQRGNFPDRFSGHQFPNYSSELNVNALLLGDSALYLCASSVPGQAYEQYFGPGTRLTVT.

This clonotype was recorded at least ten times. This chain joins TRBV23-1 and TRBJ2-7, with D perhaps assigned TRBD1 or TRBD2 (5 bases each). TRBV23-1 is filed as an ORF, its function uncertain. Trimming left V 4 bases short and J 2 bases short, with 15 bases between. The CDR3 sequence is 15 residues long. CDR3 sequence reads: CASSPEGIITYEQYF. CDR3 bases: TGCGCCAGCAGTCCCGAGGGGATAATTACCTACGAGCAGTACTTC.

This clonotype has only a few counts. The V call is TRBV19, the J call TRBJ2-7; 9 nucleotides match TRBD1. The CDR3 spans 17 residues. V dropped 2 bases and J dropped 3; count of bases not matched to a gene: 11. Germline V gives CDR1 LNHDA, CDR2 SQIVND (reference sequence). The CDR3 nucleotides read TGTGCCAGTAGTATACCTACCGGGACAGGGATCGGCTACGAGCAGTACTTC. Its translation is CASSIPTGTGIGYEQYF.

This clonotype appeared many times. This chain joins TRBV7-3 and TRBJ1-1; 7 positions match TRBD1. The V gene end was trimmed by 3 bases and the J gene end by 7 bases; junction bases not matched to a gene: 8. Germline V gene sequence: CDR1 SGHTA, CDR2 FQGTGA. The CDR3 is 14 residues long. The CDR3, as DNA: TGTGCCAGCAGCTTGCACAAGGGGGCAGGTGAAGCTTTCTTT. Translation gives CASSLHKGAGEAFF.

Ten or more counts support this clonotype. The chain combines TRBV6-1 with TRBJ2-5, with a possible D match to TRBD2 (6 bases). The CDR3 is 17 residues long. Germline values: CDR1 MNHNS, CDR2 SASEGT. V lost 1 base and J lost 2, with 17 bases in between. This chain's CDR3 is CASSEGWAGPLQETQYF. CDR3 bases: TGTGCCAGCAGTGAAGGGTGGGCGGGACCGCTACAAGAGACCCAGTACTTC.

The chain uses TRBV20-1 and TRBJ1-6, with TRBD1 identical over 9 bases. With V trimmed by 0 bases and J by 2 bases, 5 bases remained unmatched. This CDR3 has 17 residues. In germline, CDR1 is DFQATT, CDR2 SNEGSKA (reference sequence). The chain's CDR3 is CSARDRGTGTYNSPLHF. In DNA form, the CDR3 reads TGCAGTGCTAGAGATCGAGGGACAGGGACCTATAATTCACCCCTCCACTTT.

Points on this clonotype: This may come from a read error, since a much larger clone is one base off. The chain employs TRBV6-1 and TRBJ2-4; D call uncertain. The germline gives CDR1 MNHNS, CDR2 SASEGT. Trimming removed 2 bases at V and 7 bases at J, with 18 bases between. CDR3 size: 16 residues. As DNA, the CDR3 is TGTGCCAGCAGTGAAAAATCCACTCAACAAAGGAACATTCAGTACTTC. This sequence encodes CASSEKSTQQRNIQYF.

This CDR3 is CASSPGTGSFRPQHF. The DNA of the CDR3 is TGCGCCAGCAGCCCCGGGACAGGGTCTTTTCGGCCCCAGCATTTT. The chain is built from TRBV5-1 and TRBJ1-5; 9 positions agree with TRBD1. Germline V CDR1 and CDR2: SGHRS, YFSETQ. V dropped 4 bases and J dropped 9; count of bases not matched to a gene: 11. The CDR3 totals 15 residues.

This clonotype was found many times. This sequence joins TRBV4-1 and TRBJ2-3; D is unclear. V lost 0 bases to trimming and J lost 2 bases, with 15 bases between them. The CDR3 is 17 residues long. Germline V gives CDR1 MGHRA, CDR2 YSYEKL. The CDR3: CASSQDFFGRYTDTQYF. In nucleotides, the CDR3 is TGCGCCAGCAGCCAAGATTTCTTCGGCCGCTACACAGATACGCAGTATTTT.

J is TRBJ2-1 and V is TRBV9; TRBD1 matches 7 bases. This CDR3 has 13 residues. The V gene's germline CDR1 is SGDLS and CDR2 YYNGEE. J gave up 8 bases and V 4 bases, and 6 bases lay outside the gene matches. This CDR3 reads CASSPGQKDEQFF. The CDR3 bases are TGTGCCAGCAGCCCGGGACAGAAGGATGAGCAGTTCTTC.

The CDR3 region has the DNA TGTGCTAGTGGTTTGGCGGACTACCAAGAGACCCAGTACTTC. It is translated as CASGLADYQETQYF. The rearrangement joins TRBV12-5 to TRBJ2-5, with D perhaps TRBD2 (5 bases). The CDR3 is made up of 14 amino acids. V was trimmed by 1 base and J by 0 bases, leaving 6 bases between them. Germline lookup yields CDR1 LGHNT and CDR2 FRNRAP.

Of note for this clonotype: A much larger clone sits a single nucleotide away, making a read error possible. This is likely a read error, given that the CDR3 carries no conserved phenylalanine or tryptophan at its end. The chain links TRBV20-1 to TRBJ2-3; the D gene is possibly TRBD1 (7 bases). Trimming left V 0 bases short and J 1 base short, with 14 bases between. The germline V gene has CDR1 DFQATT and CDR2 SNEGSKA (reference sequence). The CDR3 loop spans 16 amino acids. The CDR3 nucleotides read TGCAGTGCTAGAGATCGGGCAGGGGGGCGCACAGATACGCAGTATTAT. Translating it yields CSARDRAGGRTDTQYY.

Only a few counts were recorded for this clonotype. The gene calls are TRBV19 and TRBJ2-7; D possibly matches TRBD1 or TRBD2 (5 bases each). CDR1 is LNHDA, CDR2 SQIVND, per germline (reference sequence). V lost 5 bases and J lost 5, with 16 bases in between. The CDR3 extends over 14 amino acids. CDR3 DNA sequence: TGTGCCAGTAGTCCGGGACGCCAAGCACACGAGCAGTACTTC. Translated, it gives CASSPGRQAHEQYF.

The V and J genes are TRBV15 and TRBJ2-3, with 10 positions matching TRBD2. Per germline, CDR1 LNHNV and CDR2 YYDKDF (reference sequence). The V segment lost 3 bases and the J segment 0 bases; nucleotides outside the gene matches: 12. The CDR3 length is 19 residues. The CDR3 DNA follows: TGTGCCACCAGCAGCCTTGGGACTAGCGCGCAGCTTAGCACAGATACGCAGTATTTT. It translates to CATSSLGTSAQLSTDTQYF.

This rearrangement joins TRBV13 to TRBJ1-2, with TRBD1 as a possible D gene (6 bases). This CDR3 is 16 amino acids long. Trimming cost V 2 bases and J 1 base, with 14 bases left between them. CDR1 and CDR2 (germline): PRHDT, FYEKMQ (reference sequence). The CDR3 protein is CASSLSGQNYNYGYTF. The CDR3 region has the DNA TGTGCCAGCAGCTTATCAGGACAGAATTATAACTATGGCTACACCTTC.

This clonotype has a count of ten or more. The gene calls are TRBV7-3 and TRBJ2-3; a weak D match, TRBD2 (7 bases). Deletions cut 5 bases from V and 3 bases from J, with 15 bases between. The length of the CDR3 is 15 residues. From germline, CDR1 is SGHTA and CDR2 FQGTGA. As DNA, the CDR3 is TGTGCCAGCAGCCCGAGAGGGGGGGCGACAGATACGCAGTATTTT. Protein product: CASSPRGGATDTQYF. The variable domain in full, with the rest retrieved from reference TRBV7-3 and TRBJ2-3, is GAGVSQTPSNKVTEKGKYVELRCDPISGHTALYWYRQSLGQGPEFLIYFQGTGAADDSGLPNDRFFAVRPEGSVSTLKIQRTERGDSAVYLCASSPRGGATDTQYFGPGTRLTVL.

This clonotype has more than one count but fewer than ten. DNA of the CDR3: TGTGCCTCACTTCACACCGGGGAGCTGTTTTTT. Translating it yields CASLHTGELFF. The rearrangement uses TRBV30 and TRBJ2-2; no definite D call. V lost 7 bases and J 3 bases, leaving 6 bases between the germline ends. Looked up from germline, CDR1 is GTSNPN and CDR2 is SVGIG (reference sequence). The CDR3 spans 11 residues.

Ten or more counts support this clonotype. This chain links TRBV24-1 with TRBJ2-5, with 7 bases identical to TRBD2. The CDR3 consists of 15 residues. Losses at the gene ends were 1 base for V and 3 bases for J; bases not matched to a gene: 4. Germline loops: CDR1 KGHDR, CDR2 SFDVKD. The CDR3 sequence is CATSDFGLGKETQYF. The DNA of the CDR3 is TGTGCCACCAGTGATTTCGGACTAGGCAAAGAGACCCAGTACTTC.

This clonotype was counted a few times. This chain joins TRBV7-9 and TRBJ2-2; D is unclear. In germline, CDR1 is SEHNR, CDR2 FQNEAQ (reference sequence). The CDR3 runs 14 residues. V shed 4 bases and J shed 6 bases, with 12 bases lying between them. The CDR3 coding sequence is TGTGCCAGCAGCTCATGGCAGAAGTCCGGGGAGCTGTTTTTT. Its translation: CASSSWQKSGELFF.

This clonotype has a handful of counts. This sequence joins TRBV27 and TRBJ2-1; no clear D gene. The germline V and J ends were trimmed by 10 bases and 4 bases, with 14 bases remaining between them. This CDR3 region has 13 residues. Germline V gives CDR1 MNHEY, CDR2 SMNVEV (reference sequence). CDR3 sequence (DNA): TGTGCCATCCTCGACCCCTTATACAATGAGCAGTTCTTC. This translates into CAILDPLYNEQFF.

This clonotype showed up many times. The CDR3 is CASSYSLTSASSTDTQYF. As DNA, the CDR3 is TGTGCCAGCAGTTACTCCTTGACTAGCGCCTCTAGCACAGATACGCAGTATTTT. This rearrangement joins TRBV6-6 to TRBJ2-3, with TRBD2 matching 8 bases. There are 18 residues in the CDR3. Trimming removed 0 bases from V and 0 bases from J; junction bases left unmatched: 8. Germline loops: CDR1 MNHNY, CDR2 SVGAGI (reference sequence).

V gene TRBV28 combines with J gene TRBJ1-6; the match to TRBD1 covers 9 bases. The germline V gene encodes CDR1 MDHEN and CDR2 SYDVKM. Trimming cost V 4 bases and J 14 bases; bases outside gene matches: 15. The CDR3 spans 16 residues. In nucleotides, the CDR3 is TGTGCCAGCAGTTCGCCCACCGGGACAGGGATAGTGGCCCTCCACTTT. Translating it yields CASSSPTGTGIVALHF.

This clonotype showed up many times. CDR3 in amino acids: CASSEGATGALDYGYTF. The CDR3 DNA sequence: TGTGCCAGCAGTGAAGGGGCGACAGGGGCCCTGGACTATGGCTACACCTTC. The chain recombines TRBV6-1 with TRBJ1-2; 8 positions match TRBD1. With V trimmed by 1 base and J by 3 bases, 10 bases remained unmatched. This CDR3 region has 17 residues. The germline V gene has CDR1 MNHNS and CDR2 SASEGT.

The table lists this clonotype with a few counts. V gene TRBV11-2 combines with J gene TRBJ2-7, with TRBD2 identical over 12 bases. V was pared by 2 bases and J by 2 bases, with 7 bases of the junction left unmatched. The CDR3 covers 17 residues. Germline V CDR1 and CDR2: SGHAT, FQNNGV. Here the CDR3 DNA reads TGTGCCAGCAGCTTAAGCCGTCCTAGCGGGAGGGCCTACGAGCAGTACTTC. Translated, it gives CASSLSRPSGRAYEQYF. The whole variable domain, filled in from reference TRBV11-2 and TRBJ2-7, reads EAGVAQSPRYKIIEKRQSVAFWCNPISGHATLYWYQQILGQGPKLLIQFQNNGVVDDSQLPKDRFSAERLKGVDSTLKIQPAKLEDSAVYLCASSLSRPSGRAYEQYFGPGTRLTVT.

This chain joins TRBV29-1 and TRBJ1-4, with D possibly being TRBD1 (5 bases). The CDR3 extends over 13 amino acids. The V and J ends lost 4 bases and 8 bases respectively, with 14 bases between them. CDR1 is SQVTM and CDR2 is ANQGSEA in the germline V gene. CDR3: CSVVGEEGEKLFF. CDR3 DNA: TGCAGCGTTGTTGGTGAAGAGGGGGAAAAACTGTTTTTT.

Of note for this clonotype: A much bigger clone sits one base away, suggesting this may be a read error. The chain's CDR3 is CASSYPTKGVATTAKNIQYF. The CDR3 DNA sequence: TGTGCCAGCAGTTACCCGACTAAGGGCGTCGCGACAACAGCCAAAAACATTCAGTACTTC. The genes are TRBV6-6 and TRBJ2-4; perhaps TRBD2 as D (5 bases). V was shortened by 2 bases and J by 0 bases, with 23 bases between the two germline ends. Germline V gene data show CDR1 as MNHNY and CDR2 as SVGAGI (reference sequence). The CDR3 length is 20 residues.

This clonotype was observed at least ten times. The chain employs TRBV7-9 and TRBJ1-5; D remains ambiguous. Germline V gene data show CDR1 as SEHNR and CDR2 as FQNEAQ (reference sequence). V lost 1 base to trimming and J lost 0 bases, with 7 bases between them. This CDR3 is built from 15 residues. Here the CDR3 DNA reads TGTGCCAGCAGCTTAGACAAATATAGCAATCAGCCCCAGCATTTT. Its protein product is CASSLDKYSNQPQHF.

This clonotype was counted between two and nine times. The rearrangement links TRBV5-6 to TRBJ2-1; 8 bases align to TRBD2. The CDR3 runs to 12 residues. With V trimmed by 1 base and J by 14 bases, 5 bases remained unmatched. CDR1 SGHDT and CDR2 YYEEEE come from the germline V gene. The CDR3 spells CASSLFGRGEFF. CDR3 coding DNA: TGTGCCAGCAGCTTGTTCGGGCGGGGGGAGTTCTTC.